The 26 T cell receptor beta chains listed next were all sequenced from one sample in a study of shared clonotypes between healthy human individuals. Cells designated naive CD8 were CD45RO-negative and were positively selected for CCR7, with terminally differentiated effector memory CD45RA+ cells excluded. This table comes from immunoSEQ multiplex PCR, and its TCRdb copy is limited to in-frame clones, with some not included. The sample includes millions of clones, approximately 94% seen only once; the top ten take roughly 1.1%. Sequenced input: naive CD8+ T cells sorted from blood. Receptors were obtained from a man aged 18 to 30 in good health.

V usage is TRBV2 and J usage is TRBJ1-2; 9 bases line up with TRBD1. The CDR3 loop spans 14 amino acids. CDR1 SNHLY and CDR2 FYNNEI come from the germline V gene. The V segment lost 5 bases and the J segment 4 bases; nucleotides outside the gene matches: 5. In nucleotides, the CDR3 is TGTGCCAGCAGTAAAACAGGGGGCGTCTATGGCTACACCTTC. It encodes CASSKTGGVYGYTF.

The rearrangement links TRBV4-1 to TRBJ2-2, with a weak D call TRBD1 (6 bases). Per the germline V gene, CDR1 is MGHRA and CDR2 is YSYEKL. This CDR3 comprises 15 residues. V was cut by 5 bases and J by 4 bases, with 14 bases left in between. As DNA, the CDR3 is TGCGCCAGCAGCGACGGGACAATCTTCACCGGGGAGCTGTTTTTT. Translated, it gives CASSDGTIFTGELFF.

CDR3 nucleotide sequence: TGTGCCAGCAGCTCGGGACAGGGAGTCCGTGAGCAGTTCTTC. Translating gives CASSSGQGVREQFF. This chain uses TRBV7-9 with TRBJ2-1, with TRBD1 identical over 9 bases. Germline trimming cut 4 bases from V and 9 bases from J; bases unmatched to any gene: 7. The CDR3 sequence is 14 residues long. Germline CDR1 SEHNR, CDR2 FQNEAQ (reference sequence).

V is TRBV4-1 and J is TRBJ1-2; D possibly corresponds to TRBD1 (5 bases). The CDR3 consists of 15 residues. Germline V gene lookup returns CDR1 MGHRA and CDR2 YSYEKL. Trimming took off 4 bases at V and 4 bases at J, with 16 bases between the two ends. The CDR3 here is CASSPRRGDGYGYTF. In DNA, the CDR3 is TGCGCCAGCAGCCCAAGACGAGGGGACGGCTATGGCTACACCTTC.

The J gene is TRBJ1-5, the V gene TRBV10-1, with D possibly TRBD1 on 5 matching bases. Trimming took off 8 bases at V and 0 bases at J, with 26 bases between the two ends. Germline assignment: CDR1 WNHNN and CDR2 SYGVQD (reference sequence). The CDR3 sequence is 19 residues long. Here the CDR3 DNA reads TGCGCCAGCCGTAAGGGGTTAGACCATTTAATTTATAGCAATCAGCCCCAGCATTTT. Translated, it gives CASRKGLDHLIYSNQPQHF.

The chain joins TRBV18 to TRBJ2-7; 11 nucleotides line up with TRBD2. The V and J ends lost 3 bases and 5 bases, in that order; junction bases with no gene match: 9. The CDR3 is 16 amino acids. CDR1 KGHSH and CDR2 LQKENI come from the germline V gene. This CDR3 reads CASSPALAGGPDEQYF. In nucleotides, the CDR3 is TGTGCCAGCTCACCCGCGTTAGCGGGAGGGCCCGACGAGCAGTACTTC. The entire variable domain, with the rest obtained from reference TRBV18 and TRBJ2-7, is as follows: NAGVMQNPRHLVRRRGQEARLRCSPMKGHSHVYWYRQLPEEGLKFMVYLQKENIIDESGMPKERFSAEFPKEGPSILRIQQVVRGDSAAYFCASSPALAGGPDEQYFGPGTRLTVT.

This clone was seen a handful of times. Other nucleotide sequences from this sample produce the same CDR3. The chain has TRBV4-1 and TRBJ2-7, with 8 positions matching TRBD1. Germline V gives CDR1 MGHRA, CDR2 YSYEKL. V was clipped by 3 bases and J by 3 bases; unmatched bases: 1. This CDR3 contains 13 residues. Here the CDR3 DNA reads TGCGCCAGCAGCCACGGACAGGGCTACGAGCAGTACTTC. The encoded protein is CASSHGQGYEQYF.

The chain joins TRBV6-1 to TRBJ1-1; D remains ambiguous. This CDR3 region has 17 residues. The germline gives CDR1 MNHNS, CDR2 SASEGT. Trimming left V 0 bases short and J 1 base short, with 15 bases between. DNA for the CDR3: TGTGCCAGCAGTGAAGCGCTGGGCAGCCTAAGGAACACTGAAGCTTTCTTT. It codes for CASSEALGSLRNTEAFF.

The CDR3 bases are TGTGCCAGTAGTGGGACCTACAGGGACTCTGGGGCCAACGTCCTGACTTTC. Encoded protein: CASSGTYRDSGANVLTF. V usage is TRBV19 and J usage is TRBJ2-6, with D possibly matching TRBD1 (6 bases). This CDR3 has 17 residues. Between the trimmed V and J ends, which lost 5 bases and 0 bases, there was a span of 14 bases. CDR1 and CDR2 from the germline V gene are LNHDA and SQIVND (reference sequence).

The chain links TRBV6-5 to TRBJ2-3; 10 positions match TRBD2. The junction had 11 bases not matched to a gene; V was cut back by 5 bases and J by 9 bases. CDR3 length: 15 amino acids. Germline CDR1 MNHEY, CDR2 SVGAGI. In DNA, the CDR3 is TGTGCCAGCAGTCAGGAACTAGCGGGGCCTGAAACGCAGTATTTT. As protein: CASSQELAGPETQYF.

The chain couples TRBV6-1 to TRBJ2-5; 7 positions agree with TRBD2. Germline CDR1 and CDR2: MNHNS and SASEGT. The CDR3 is 15 residues long. Trimming at V came to 3 bases and at J to 5 bases, leaving 9 bases not matched to a gene. The CDR3 reads CASSDGSGEGETQYF. The CDR3, as DNA: TGTGCCAGCAGTGATGGGAGCGGGGAGGGTGAGACCCAGTACTTC.

The table lists this clone with a count of one. The chain combines TRBV13 with TRBJ2-1, with 8 bases matching TRBD2. Germline V lookup: CDR1 PRHDT, CDR2 FYEKMQ (reference sequence). The CDR3 covers 13 residues. V lost 5 bases, J lost 8 bases, and 5 bases stayed unmatched. CDR3 DNA sequence: TGTGCCAGCAGCGCGCGGGGGGTGGATGAGCAGTTCTTC. Translating it yields CASSARGVDEQFF.

CDR3 protein: CASSYSFDTEAFF. DNA of the CDR3: TGTGCCAGCAGTTACTCGTTTGACACTGAAGCTTTCTTT. The chain employs TRBV6-5 and TRBJ1-1; no clear D. This CDR3 spans 13 amino acids. The germline CDR1 and CDR2 sequences are MNHEY and SVGAGI. Trimming took off 0 bases at V and 3 bases at J, with 5 bases between the two ends.

The chain links TRBV2 to TRBJ2-7, with 9 positions matching TRBD1. CDR1 is SNHLY, CDR2 FYNNEI, per germline. The J segment lost 2 bases and the V segment lost 2 bases, leaving 7 bases of the junction unmatched. CDR3 length: 16 amino acids. As DNA, the CDR3 is TGTGCCAGCAGTGAATCCGGGACAGGGATGACCTACGAGCAGTACTTC. Amino acids: CASSESGTGMTYEQYF.

The chain joins TRBV19 to TRBJ2-2; 15 bases match TRBD2. Germline lookup yields CDR1 LNHDA and CDR2 SQIVND (reference sequence). J gave up 8 bases and V 6 bases, and 1 base lay outside the gene matches. The CDR3 is made up of 14 amino acids. The DNA for the CDR3 is TGTGCCAGTAGAGGACTAGCGGGAGGGGGGGAGCTGTTTTTT. The encoded protein is CASRGLAGGGELFF.

The count of this clone is one. The chain carries TRBV4-1 and TRBJ2-2; D might be TRBD1 (6 bases). CDR3 length: 18 amino acids. Trimming stripped 2 bases from V and 0 bases from J, with 16 bases between. Germline V gene lookup returns CDR1 MGHRA and CDR2 YSYEKL. CDR3 residues: CASSQFPDRNTNTGELFF. The DNA for the CDR3 is TGCGCCAGCAGCCAATTCCCGGACAGAAACACGAACACCGGGGAGCTGTTTTTT.

This chain connects TRBV4-1 to TRBJ2-1; TRBD2 might be the D (5 bases). The V end was cut by 0 bases, the J end by 6 bases, with 12 bases between. Germline values: CDR1 MGHRA, CDR2 YSYEKL. The CDR3 sequence is 15 residues long. The chain's CDR3 is CASSQEARGSNEQFF. The CDR3 bases are TGCGCCAGCAGCCAAGAGGCCCGGGGATCCAATGAGCAGTTCTTC.

In regard to this clone: The identical CDR3 is also encoded by other nucleotide sequences in the sample. This chain joins TRBV5-1 and TRBJ2-7; a weak D match, TRBD1 (7 bases). Germline V gives CDR1 SGHRS, CDR2 YFSETQ. Trimming took 1 base from V and 4 from J, leaving 9 bases between them. The CDR3 runs 13 residues. This CDR3 is CASSLSGGYEQYF. In nucleotides, the CDR3 is TGCGCCAGCAGCTTGTCAGGGGGGTACGAGCAGTACTTC.

The chain has TRBV28 and TRBJ1-1; D perhaps matches TRBD1 (5 bases). With 3 bases removed from V and 1 base from J, the gap between germline ends came to 9 bases. There are 14 residues in the CDR3. In germline, CDR1 is MDHEN, CDR2 SYDVKM. Written as DNA, the CDR3 is TGTGCCAGCAGTTTGATTCAGGGGAACACTGAAGCTTTCTTT. The encoded protein is CASSLIQGNTEAFF.

J is TRBJ1-5 and V is TRBV6-5; D is unclear. The ends were cut back, 6 bases at V and 4 bases at J, with 10 bases in the middle. CDR3 length: 13 amino acids. The germline V gene encodes CDR1 MNHEY and CDR2 SVGAGI. The CDR3 loop reads CASRPGRNQPQHF. CDR3 nucleotide sequence: TGTGCCAGCAGACCGGGCCGTAATCAGCCCCAGCATTTT.

To note about this clone: This sample also contains other DNA sequences that code for the same CDR3. CDR3 loop: CASSFRGLNTEAFF. CDR3 DNA sequence: TGCGCCAGCAGCTTCAGGGGGCTTAACACTGAAGCTTTCTTT. The chain recombines TRBV5-1 with TRBJ1-1; TRBD1 matches 8 bases. Germline trimming cut 2 bases from V and 2 bases from J; bases unmatched to any gene: 2. The CDR3 runs 14 residues. From germline, CDR1 is SGHRS and CDR2 YFSETQ.

In the case of this clone: At the DNA level, this CDR3 is encoded by other sequences in the same sample as well. The CDR3 reads CASSFQGGYEQYF. CDR3 sequence (DNA): TGCGCCAGCAGCTTCCAGGGTGGGTACGAGCAGTACTTC. V is TRBV5-1 and J is TRBJ2-7; D may be TRBD1 (5 bases). Trimming pared 2 bases from V and 4 bases from J, leaving 10 bases between. Per the germline V gene, CDR1 is SGHRS and CDR2 is YFSETQ. There are 13 residues in the CDR3. The full variable domain, with the rest looked up from reference TRBV5-1 and TRBJ2-7, is KAGVTQTPRYLIKTRGQQVTLSCSPISGHRSVSWYQQTPGQGLQFLFEYFSETQRNKGNFPGRFSGRQFSNSRSEMNVSTLELGDSALYLCASSFQGGYEQYFGPGTRLTVT.

This chain uses TRBV6-5 with TRBJ1-1; 7 nucleotides align to TRBD1. The J segment lost 0 bases and the V segment lost 6 bases, leaving 7 bases of the junction unmatched. Germline CDR1 is MNHEY and CDR2 is SVGAGI. There are 15 residues in the CDR3. The CDR3 is CASREGARMNTEAFF. Written as DNA, the CDR3 is TGTGCCAGCAGGGAGGGGGCGCGTATGAACACTGAAGCTTTCTTT.

About this clone: In the same sample, other DNA sequences code for this CDR3. The V gene is TRBV14, the J gene TRBJ1-1; no definite D call. V lost 1 base to trimming and J lost 0 bases, with 9 bases between them. Germline values: CDR1 SGHDN, CDR2 FVKESK. The CDR3 runs 15 residues. CDR3 nucleotides: TGTGCCAGCAGCCAAGCACGGGGAATGAACACTGAAGCTTTCTTT. This translates into CASSQARGMNTEAFF.

Only a few counts were recorded for this clone. The chain uses TRBV7-6 and TRBJ1-3, with TRBD1 identical over 7 bases. From germline, CDR1 is SGHVS and CDR2 FNYEAQ. Trimming removed 5 bases from V and 1 base from J; junction bases left unmatched: 5. This CDR3 has 15 residues. The CDR3 nucleotides are TGTGCCAGCAGCATGGACAGGACATCTGGAAACACCATATATTTT. Translated: CASSMDRTSGNTIYF. Drawing the rest from reference TRBV7-6 and TRBJ1-3, the complete variable domain is GAGVSQSPRYKVTKRGQDVALRCDPISGHVSLYWYRQALGQGPEFLTYFNYEAQQDKSGLPNDRFSAERPEGSISTLTIQRTEQRDSAMYRCASSMDRTSGNTIYFGEGSWLTVV.

The chain has TRBV30 and TRBJ2-1; D not certain. The CDR3 runs 13 residues. Germline CDR1 is GTSNPN and CDR2 is SVGIG (reference sequence). The V and J ends lost 0 bases and 9 bases respectively, with 12 bases between them. The CDR3 bases are TGTGCCTGGAGTGTAGACGTGAAAGGTGAGCAGTTCTTC. As protein: CAWSVDVKGEQFF.